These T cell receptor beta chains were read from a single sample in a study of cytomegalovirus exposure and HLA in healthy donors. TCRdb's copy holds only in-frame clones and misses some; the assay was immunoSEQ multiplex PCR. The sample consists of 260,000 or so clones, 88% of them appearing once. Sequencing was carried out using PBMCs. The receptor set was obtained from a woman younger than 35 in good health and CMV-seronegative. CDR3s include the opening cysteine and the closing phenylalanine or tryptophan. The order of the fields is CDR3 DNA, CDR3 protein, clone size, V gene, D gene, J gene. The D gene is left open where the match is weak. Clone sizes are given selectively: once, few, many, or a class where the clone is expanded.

cdr3_nt: TGTGCCAGCACCTCCACAGATACGCAGTATTTT
cdr3_aa: CASTSTDTQYF
clone_size: NA
v_call: TRBV7-2
d_call: NA
j_call: TRBJ2-3

cdr3_nt: TGTGCCAGCAGCTTGGCCCGGACAGAAAGAGCCTACAACTATGGCTACACCTTC
cdr3_aa: CASSLARTERAYNYGYTF
clone_size: NA
v_call: TRBV5-6
d_call: NA
j_call: TRBJ1-2

cdr3_nt: TGTGCCAGCAGCCTCCAACCGCTAGCGGGTCGCACAGATACGCAGTATTTT
cdr3_aa: CASSLQPLAGRTDTQYF
clone_size: NA
v_call: TRBV7-8
d_call: TRBD2
j_call: TRBJ2-3

cdr3_nt: TGTGCCAGCACCCCCGGGACAGGGATTTCGTCCTACGAGCAGTACTTC
cdr3_aa: CASTPGTGISSYEQYF
clone_size: NA
v_call: TRBV28
d_call: TRBD1
j_call: TRBJ2-7

cdr3_nt: TGTGCCAGCAGTAATAGCGGGAGTGTACGCGAGCAGTACTTC
cdr3_aa: CASSNSGSVREQYF
clone_size: NA
v_call: TRBV6-5
d_call: TRBD2
j_call: TRBJ2-7

cdr3_nt: TGTGCCAGCAGCTTAGTCCCCCCCGGGACAGGGTATCACGAGCAGTACTTC
cdr3_aa: CASSLVPPGTGYHEQYF
clone_size: NA
v_call: TRBV11-1
d_call: TRBD1
j_call: TRBJ2-7

cdr3_nt: TGTGCCAGCAGTACCGGGGGTTCGAACACTGAAGCTTTCTTT
cdr3_aa: CASSTGGSNTEAFF
clone_size: NA
v_call: TRBV2
d_call: NA
j_call: TRBJ1-1

cdr3_nt: TGTGCCAGCCAATCACTAGCGGGATTAGTCCGGACCTACGAGCAGTACTTC
cdr3_aa: CASQSLAGLVRTYEQYF
clone_size: NA
v_call: TRBV28
d_call: TRBD2
j_call: TRBJ2-7

cdr3_nt: TGTGCCAGTTTCCTCTCTGGGGCCAACGTCCTGACTTTC
cdr3_aa: CASFLSGANVLTF
clone_size: NA
v_call: TRBV28
d_call: NA
j_call: TRBJ2-6

cdr3_nt: TGTGCCAGCTCACCACCTCTGGGACAGGGGAGCCACGAGCAGTACTTC
cdr3_aa: CASSPPLGQGSHEQYF
clone_size: NA
v_call: TRBV18
d_call: TRBD1
j_call: TRBJ2-7

cdr3_nt: TGTGCCATCGGACAGGGCCACGAGCAGTACTTC
cdr3_aa: CAIGQGHEQYF
clone_size: once
v_call: TRBV6-5
d_call: TRBD1
j_call: TRBJ2-7

cdr3_nt: TGTGCCAGTAGTATGACTAGCGGGATCCCCTACAATGAGCAGTTCTTC
cdr3_aa: CASSMTSGIPYNEQFF
clone_size: NA
v_call: TRBV19
d_call: TRBD2
j_call: TRBJ2-1

cdr3_nt: TGTGCCAGTAGTAACCCGGACAGGTTTAGCAATCAGCCCCAGCATTTT
cdr3_aa: CASSNPDRFSNQPQHF
clone_size: NA
v_call: TRBV19
d_call: TRBD1
j_call: TRBJ1-5

cdr3_nt: TGTGCCAGCAGTGCTTCTTTCTTT
cdr3_aa: CASSASFF
clone_size: NA
v_call: TRBV6-1
d_call: NA
j_call: TRBJ1-1

cdr3_nt: TGTGCCAGCAGCTTGAACGGACAGGGCGCCGAAGCTTTCTTT
cdr3_aa: CASSLNGQGAEAFF
clone_size: once
v_call: TRBV7-3
d_call: TRBD1
j_call: TRBJ1-1

cdr3_nt: TGTGCCAGCAGCTCTAGCCACCCCGGAGTTACGCAGTATTTT
cdr3_aa: CASSSSHPGVTQYF
clone_size: NA
v_call: TRBV6-4
d_call: NA
j_call: TRBJ2-3

cdr3_nt: TGTGCCATCAGTGAGTATGAGCGGGAGGGACGAAATGAGCAGTTCTTC
cdr3_aa: CAISEYEREGRNEQFF
clone_size: NA
v_call: TRBV10-3
d_call: TRBD2
j_call: TRBJ2-1

cdr3_nt: TGTGCCAGCAGCGACGACCCCCGGACAATCTACAATGAGCAGTTCTTC
cdr3_aa: CASSDDPRTIYNEQFF
clone_size: once
v_call: TRBV7-2
d_call: NA
j_call: TRBJ2-1

cdr3_nt: TGTGCCAGCAGCCACGGGGACAGCTCCTACGAGCAGTACTTC
cdr3_aa: CASSHGDSSYEQYF
clone_size: NA
v_call: TRBV6-5
d_call: TRBD1
j_call: TRBJ2-7

cdr3_nt: TGTGCCAGCAGCGGGGCCAGCACAGATACGCAGTATTTT
cdr3_aa: CASSGASTDTQYF
clone_size: NA
v_call: TRBV9
d_call: NA
j_call: TRBJ2-3

cdr3_nt: TGTGCCAGCAGCTACACGGGAGGAACTGAGCAGTTCTTC
cdr3_aa: CASSYTGGTEQFF
clone_size: NA
v_call: TRBV7-9
d_call: TRBD2
j_call: TRBJ2-1

cdr3_nt: TGTGCCAGCAGTCCTTCGCTTCTGACAGTTACGAAGCAGTACTTC
cdr3_aa: CASSPSLLTVTKQYF
clone_size: NA
v_call: TRBV28
d_call: NA
j_call: TRBJ2-7

cdr3_nt: TGTGCCAGCAGTTTGAGGGATAACTATGGCTACACCTTC
cdr3_aa: CASSLRDNYGYTF
clone_size: once
v_call: TRBV28
d_call: NA
j_call: TRBJ1-2

cdr3_nt: TGCGCCAGCAGCCAAGTTCCCCAGGGGGCAGGCTACGAGCAGTACTTC
cdr3_aa: CASSQVPQGAGYEQYF
clone_size: NA
v_call: TRBV4-1
d_call: TRBD1
j_call: TRBJ2-7

cdr3_nt: TGTGCCAGCACCCGGGACTTCTCTGGAAACACCATATATTTT
cdr3_aa: CASTRDFSGNTIYF
clone_size: NA
v_call: TRBV28
d_call: NA
j_call: TRBJ1-3

cdr3_nt: TGTGCCTGGTCCGTAGGTACTATGAACACTGAAGCTTTCTTT
cdr3_aa: CAWSVGTMNTEAFF
clone_size: NA
v_call: TRBV30
d_call: NA
j_call: TRBJ1-1

cdr3_nt: TGTGCCAGCAGTGTAACGGGGACAGGGTATTCACCCCTCCACTTT
cdr3_aa: CASSVTGTGYSPLHF
clone_size: NA
v_call: TRBV2
d_call: TRBD1
j_call: TRBJ1-6

cdr3_nt: TGCGCCAGCAGCCAAGAACAGGACGTATGGGACAGACAGGCAGCTTTCTTT
cdr3_aa: CASSQEQDVWDRQAAFF
clone_size: NA
v_call: TRBV4-3
d_call: TRBD1
j_call: TRBJ1-1

cdr3_nt: TGCGCCAGCAGCCTGGACAGGCTCTACGAGCAGTACTTC
cdr3_aa: CASSLDRLYEQYF
clone_size: once
v_call: TRBV5-1
d_call: TRBD1
j_call: TRBJ2-7

cdr3_nt: TGCGCCAGCAGCCGGACAGCAGAGACCCAGTACTTC
cdr3_aa: CASSRTAETQYF
clone_size: NA
v_call: TRBV5-1
d_call: NA
j_call: TRBJ2-5

cdr3_nt: TGTGCCAGCAGCTTGAATCTAGCGGGCACGAACACCGGGGAGCTGTTTTTT
cdr3_aa: CASSLNLAGTNTGELFF
clone_size: once
v_call: TRBV7-8
d_call: TRBD2
j_call: TRBJ2-2

cdr3_nt: TGCGCCAGCCGACAGGGGGCCGGTTGGGGCACCGGGGAGCTGTTTTTT
cdr3_aa: CASRQGAGWGTGELFF
clone_size: NA
v_call: TRBV5-1
d_call: TRBD1
j_call: TRBJ2-2

cdr3_nt: TGCAGCGTTCTCAGGGAGAACACTGAAGCTTTCTTT
cdr3_aa: CSVLRENTEAFF
clone_size: NA
v_call: TRBV29-1
d_call: NA
j_call: TRBJ1-1

cdr3_nt: TGCAGCGTCGGGACAGGGGCCGATAGTAAGGAGACCCAGTACTTC
cdr3_aa: CSVGTGADSKETQYF
clone_size: NA
v_call: TRBV29-1
d_call: TRBD1
j_call: TRBJ2-5

cdr3_nt: TGTGCCAGCAGAAGGACAGGTGGGTCCTACAATGAGCAGTTCTTC
cdr3_aa: CASRRTGGSYNEQFF
clone_size: NA
v_call: TRBV6-5
d_call: TRBD1
j_call: TRBJ2-1

cdr3_nt: TGTGCCAGTAGTATCGCGGGGCTACAGCCCCAGCATTTT
cdr3_aa: CASSIAGLQPQHF
clone_size: NA
v_call: TRBV19
d_call: NA
j_call: TRBJ1-5

cdr3_nt: TGTGCCAGCAGTTCCTCCGACACCCGGAACATTCAGTACTTC
cdr3_aa: CASSSSDTRNIQYF
clone_size: NA
v_call: TRBV27
d_call: NA
j_call: TRBJ2-4

cdr3_nt: TGTGCCAGCAGCCGCCCTCTAGCGGGAGGGCCTCTCGAGCAGTACTTC
cdr3_aa: CASSRPLAGGPLEQYF
clone_size: NA
v_call: TRBV16
d_call: TRBD2
j_call: TRBJ2-7

cdr3_nt: TGTGCCAGCGCAGAAAGCGAGCAGTACTTC
cdr3_aa: CASAESEQYF
clone_size: NA
v_call: TRBV6-1
d_call: NA
j_call: TRBJ2-7

cdr3_nt: TGTGCCAGCAGCCCGGACAGGGTCTGGGAGCAGTTCTTC
cdr3_aa: CASSPDRVWEQFF
clone_size: NA
v_call: TRBV6-6
d_call: TRBD1
j_call: TRBJ2-1

cdr3_nt: TGTGCCAGCAGGGGACAGGGTGTAAATGAGCAGTTCTTC
cdr3_aa: CASRGQGVNEQFF
clone_size: NA
v_call: TRBV28
d_call: TRBD1
j_call: TRBJ2-1

cdr3_nt: TGTGCCAGCAGCGGCCCGGGACAGAATAATGAAAAACTGTTTTTT
cdr3_aa: CASSGPGQNNEKLFF
clone_size: NA
v_call: TRBV9
d_call: TRBD1
j_call: TRBJ1-4

cdr3_nt: TGTGCCAGCAGCGTAGACCCAACGATCGGTACCGGGGAGCTGTTTTTT
cdr3_aa: CASSVDPTIGTGELFF
clone_size: NA
v_call: TRBV9
d_call: NA
j_call: TRBJ2-2

cdr3_nt: TGTGCCAGCAGCTTAGAAGGCGGAGGGACCTACGAGCAGTACTTC
cdr3_aa: CASSLEGGGTYEQYF
clone_size: NA
v_call: TRBV7-9
d_call: NA
j_call: TRBJ2-7

cdr3_nt: TGTGCCTGGAGTTTGGAGGTAGCGGGCAACAATGAGCAGTTCTTC
cdr3_aa: CAWSLEVAGNNEQFF
clone_size: NA
v_call: TRBV30
d_call: TRBD2
j_call: TRBJ2-1

cdr3_nt: TGTGCCAGCGGGGACAATGGACAGGGCTATCAGCCCCAGCATTTT
cdr3_aa: CASGDNGQGYQPQHF
clone_size: NA
v_call: TRBV19
d_call: TRBD1
j_call: TRBJ1-5

cdr3_nt: TGTGCCAGCAGCCAAGTTACCATACAGGCTTCCTCCTACAATGAGCAGTTCTTC
cdr3_aa: CASSQVTIQASSYNEQFF
clone_size: NA
v_call: TRBV14
d_call: NA
j_call: TRBJ2-1

cdr3_nt: TGTGCCAGCAGCGTAGCCGGCTCCTACGAGCAGTACTTC
cdr3_aa: CASSVAGSYEQYF
clone_size: NA
v_call: TRBV9
d_call: NA
j_call: TRBJ2-7

cdr3_nt: TGTGCCAGCGGATACAGGGGCCGCCTTCAGGAGACCCAGTACTTC
cdr3_aa: CASGYRGRLQETQYF
clone_size: NA
v_call: TRBV28
d_call: TRBD1
j_call: TRBJ2-5